These 32 T cell receptor beta chains were all obtained from the same sample, sequenced in a study of blood T cell repertoires in COVID-19. Produced via immunoSEQ multiplex PCR; TCRdb's table is partial and in-frame only. The table shows about 200,000 clones, with around 85% occurring only once. The sample taken for sequencing was peripheral blood. The receptors were gathered from a man aged 35-49 years with acute or convalescent COVID-19.

The chain employs TRBV6-5 and TRBJ1-1, with 11 positions matching TRBD1. Germline values: CDR1 MNHEY, CDR2 SVGAGI. V was clipped by 2 bases and J by 11 bases; unmatched bases: 4. This CDR3 comprises 13 residues. Here the CDR3 DNA reads TGTGCCAGCAGTTACGGCCGGGACAGGGGGGCTTTCTTT. Its protein is CASSYGRDRGAFF.

The genes are TRBV6-5 and TRBJ1-2; 10 nucleotides match TRBD1. V dropped 11 bases and J dropped 4; count of bases not matched to a gene: 7. Germline V gene lookup returns CDR1 MNHEY and CDR2 SVGAGI. The CDR3 has 13 residues. The CDR3 is CAGGTGESYGYTF. CDR3 in DNA: TGTGCCGGAGGGACAGGGGAATCCTATGGCTACACCTTC.

The V call is TRBV10-3, the J call TRBJ1-2; 7 nucleotides align to TRBD1. Germline CDR1 ENHRY, CDR2 SYGVKD. V shed 2 bases and J 6 bases; nucleotides not matched to a gene: 6. CDR3 size: 14 residues. The CDR3 DNA is TGTGCCATCAGTGAGAGGGGGCGCTTTGATGGCTACACCTTC. Translating gives CAISERGRFDGYTF.

The V gene is TRBV6-1, the J gene TRBJ2-5; 7 bases fit TRBD1. With V trimmed by 3 bases and J by 1 base, 2 bases remained unmatched. Germline V gene data show CDR1 as MNHNS and CDR2 as SASEGT. CDR3 length: 14 amino acids. The CDR3 DNA sequence: TGTGCCAGCAGTGATGGGACAGCCCAAGAGACCCAGTACTTC. It is translated as CASSDGTAQETQYF.

J is TRBJ2-5 and V is TRBV3-1 (or the pseudogene TRBV3-2); the match to TRBD1 covers 10 bases. With V trimmed by 1 base and J by 5 bases, 7 bases remained unmatched. Germline lookup yields CDR1 LGHDT and CDR2 YNNKEL (reference sequence). The CDR3 totals 16 residues. CDR3 sequence: CASSQGQGARGETQYF. CDR3 sequence (DNA): TGTGCCAGCAGCCAAGGACAGGGGGCAAGGGGGGAGACCCAGTACTTC.

The gene calls are TRBV5-1 and TRBJ2-2; 8 bases are shared with TRBD2. This CDR3 has 19 residues. J gave up 2 bases and V 0 bases, and 12 bases lay outside the gene matches. CDR1 and CDR2 from the germline V gene are SGHRS and YFSETQ. This chain's CDR3 is CASSLALAGRSPNTGELFF. For the CDR3, the DNA is TGCGCCAGCAGCTTGGCGCTAGCGGGTCGTTCACCTAACACCGGGGAGCTGTTTTTT. Using reference TRBV5-1 and TRBJ2-2 for the parts outside the CDR3, the full variable domain is KAGVTQTPRYLIKTRGQQVTLSCSPISGHRSVSWYQQTPGQGLQFLFEYFSETQRNKGNFPGRFSGRQFSNSRSEMNVSTLELGDSALYLCASSLALAGRSPNTGELFFGEGSRLTVL.

This chain connects TRBV2 to TRBJ2-7; D perhaps matches TRBD1 (6 bases). The CDR3 extends over 13 amino acids. In germline, CDR1 is SNHLY, CDR2 FYNNEI. V was trimmed by 6 bases and J by 9 bases, leaving 18 bases between them. CDR3 nucleotides: TGTGCCAGCAGAACCCCAGACAGGTCGTGGCAGTACTTC. Translating it yields CASRTPDRSWQYF.

A single count supports this clone. The chain links TRBV5-1 to TRBJ2-3; 15 positions agree with TRBD2. Germline V lookup: CDR1 SGHRS, CDR2 YFSETQ. CDR3 length: 19 residues. V shed 0 bases, J shed 2 bases, and the junction held 7 bases outside the gene matches. The CDR3 here is CASSLGSGTSGGYTDTQYF. CDR3 DNA sequence: TGCGCCAGCAGCTTGGGATCCGGGACTAGCGGGGGGTACACAGATACGCAGTATTTT.

This clone was found a few times. The chain has TRBV30 and TRBJ1-3; 9 bases align to TRBD1. V was pared by 3 bases and J by 2 bases, with 8 bases of the junction left unmatched. The CDR3 is made up of 16 amino acids. The germline V gene has CDR1 GTSNPN and CDR2 SVGIG (reference sequence). CDR3: CAWSPRDRVPGNTIYF. The CDR3 nucleotides read TGTGCCTGGAGCCCTAGGGACAGGGTACCTGGAAACACCATATATTTT.

The rearrangement links TRBV30 to TRBJ1-1; unclear D gene. The V gene lost 5 bases and the J gene lost 0 bases, with 16 bases spanning the gap. Germline V gene lookup returns CDR1 GTSNPN and CDR2 SVGIG (reference sequence). The CDR3 is made up of 15 amino acids. DNA for the CDR3: TGTGCCTGGGACTCAAGAGGCATCATGAACACTGAAGCTTTCTTT. Its translation is CAWDSRGIMNTEAFF.

This chain joins TRBV29-1 and TRBJ2-1, with 10 bases identical to TRBD2. V was clipped by 5 bases and J by 9 bases; unmatched bases: 7. Germline CDR1 SQVTM, CDR2 ANQGSEA. The length of the CDR3 is 13 residues. As DNA, the CDR3 is TGCAGCGTTCCCAGCGGGGGGGCTGGTGAGCAGTTCTTC. It yields the protein CSVPSGGAGEQFF.

This clone was recorded a few times. The chain is built from TRBV12-3 or TRBV12-4 and TRBJ2-1, with no clear D. The germline V and J ends were trimmed by 4 bases and 1 base, with 5 bases remaining between them. The CDR3 runs 13 residues. The CDR3 region is CASSYFSYNEQFF. DNA of the CDR3: TGTGCCAGCAGTTACTTTTCCTACAATGAGCAGTTCTTC.

This clone appeared many times. This chain links TRBV9 with TRBJ1-3; D is undetermined. The CDR3 covers 14 residues. Trimming stripped 3 bases from V and 8 bases from J, with 15 bases between. CDR1 and CDR2 (germline): SGDLS, YYNGEE. CDR3 DNA sequence: TGTGCCAGCAGCGCCGGGTCAACGGTGGACACCATATATTTT. Protein: CASSAGSTVDTIYF.

This clone was found a few times. This chain connects TRBV7-9 to TRBJ1-1, with no clear D. Per the germline V gene, CDR1 is SEHNR and CDR2 is FQNEAQ (reference sequence). Trimming took 4 bases from V and 1 from J, leaving 13 bases between them. The CDR3 loop spans 15 amino acids. CDR3 residues: CASSSLSTPNTEAFF. The CDR3 DNA reads TGTGCCAGCAGCTCCTTAAGCACTCCGAACACTGAAGCTTTCTTT. Complete variable domain (other parts from reference TRBV7-9 and TRBJ1-1): DTGVSQNPRHKITKRGQNVTFRCDPISEHNRLYWYRQTLGQGPEFLTYFQNEAQLEKSRLLSDRFSAERPKGSFSTLEIQRTEQGDSAMYLCASSSLSTPNTEAFFGQGTRLTVV.

The chain links TRBV4-1 to TRBJ1-1; 7 positions agree with TRBD1. The CDR3 loop spans 14 amino acids. J lost 5 bases, V lost 6 bases, and 9 bases had no gene match. Germline V gene sequence: CDR1 MGHRA, CDR2 YSYEKL. Here the CDR3 reads CASRVGGGGTEAFF. The CDR3 DNA sequence: TGCGCCAGCAGGGTAGGGGGCGGTGGTACTGAAGCTTTCTTT.

Here the CDR3 DNA reads TGTGCCACCGAGCCGGCAGGGCTATCTATCTATGGCTACACCTTC. Amino acid sequence: CATEPAGLSIYGYTF. The chain couples TRBV10-3 to TRBJ1-2, with a tentative D call TRBD1 (5 bases). Trimming shortened V by 10 bases and J by 4 bases, and 22 bases separated the two germline ends. CDR1 is ENHRY and CDR2 is SYGVKD in the germline V gene. CDR3 length: 15 amino acids.

This clone was found a few times. CDR3 coding DNA: TGCGCCAGCGCCCCGGGACAGGGGGAGTTTCAGTACTTC. This translates into CASAPGQGEFQYF. The chain employs TRBV5-1 and TRBJ2-4, with 11 bases fitting TRBD1. Germline V gene data show CDR1 as SGHRS and CDR2 as YFSETQ. V lost 7 bases and J lost 11; bases outside the gene matches: 8. The length of the CDR3 is 13 residues.

This chain joins TRBV6-6 and TRBJ1-1; D is unclear. Germline assignment: CDR1 MNHNY and CDR2 SVGAGI (reference sequence). Trimming took off 4 bases at V and 0 bases at J, with 6 bases between the two ends. The CDR3 contains 13 residues. As DNA, the CDR3 is TGTGCCAGCAGTTTTAGCCTGAACACTGAAGCTTTCTTT. As protein: CASSFSLNTEAFF.

This rearrangement joins TRBV28 to TRBJ2-7, with D possibly TRBD2 on 6 matching bases. V was shortened by 2 bases and J by 4 bases, with 9 bases between the two germline ends. The germline gives CDR1 MDHEN, CDR2 SYDVKM. The CDR3 loop spans 13 amino acids. The DNA for the CDR3 is TGTGCCAGCAGTTTAGGCGGGAAGTACGAGCAGTACTTC. It specifies CASSLGGKYEQYF.

In this sample, this clone turned up once. The V gene is TRBV10-2, the J gene TRBJ2-4; the D is unclear. The CDR3 loop spans 14 amino acids. CDR1 is WSHSY and CDR2 is SAAADI in the germline V gene. Between the trimmed V and J ends, which lost 7 bases and 0 bases, there was a span of 10 bases. The CDR3 DNA reads as TGCGCCAGCACCCGGGTTTTAGCCAAAAACATTCAGTACTTC. It codes for CASTRVLAKNIQYF.

The chain recombines TRBV7-2 with TRBJ2-7; tentatively, D is TRBD2 (5 bases). V was cut by 7 bases and J by 2 bases, with 15 bases left in between. The germline V gene encodes CDR1 SGHTA and CDR2 FQGNSA. The CDR3 extends over 14 amino acids. CDR3 region: CASNLFEGPYEQYF. CDR3 bases: TGTGCCAGCAACCTATTTGAGGGCCCCTACGAGCAGTACTTC.

This chain connects TRBV2 to TRBJ1-2, with TRBD1 matching over 8 bases. The CDR3 covers 15 residues. CDR1 is SNHLY, CDR2 FYNNEI, per germline. The J segment lost 4 bases and the V segment lost 6 bases, leaving 10 bases of the junction unmatched. The CDR3, as DNA: TGTGCCAGCAGGGCCGGACAGGGAACCTTCTATGGCTACACCTTC. This gives the protein CASRAGQGTFYGYTF.

The J gene is TRBJ1-5, the V gene TRBV30; D uncertain. V was shortened by 6 bases and J by 2 bases, with 11 bases between the two germline ends. The CDR3 is 13 amino acids. The germline V gene encodes CDR1 GTSNPN and CDR2 SVGIG (reference sequence). Here the CDR3 DNA reads TGTGCCTGCACCCCCGGGGGCAATCAGCCCCAGCATTTT. Its translation: CACTPGGNQPQHF. Combining the CDR3 with reference TRBV30 and TRBJ1-5 gives the whole variable domain SQTIHQWPATLVQPVGSPLSLECTVEGTSNPNLYWYRQAAGRGLQLLFYSVGIGQISSEVPQNLSASRPQDRQFILSSKKLLLSDSGFYLCACTPGGNQPQHFGDGTRLSIL.

The chain has TRBV5-4 and TRBJ2-7; 8 bases are shared with TRBD1. The CDR3 length is 15 residues. Germline V gene lookup returns CDR1 SGHNT and CDR2 YYREEE (reference sequence). V gave up 3 bases and J gave up 4 bases; unmatched junction bases: 9. The CDR3 DNA reads as TGTGCCAGCAGCTACCGTGGGACAGGAATATACGAGCAGTACTTC. This sequence encodes CASSYRGTGIYEQYF.

The CDR3 region has the DNA TGTGCCACCCGAGTGGGACTAGCGGGAGTAAGGGAGCAGTTCTTC. Its translation is CATRVGLAGVREQFF. The genes are TRBV7-2 and TRBJ2-1; TRBD2 matches 14 bases. CDR3 length: 15 residues. V gave up 10 bases and J gave up 10 bases; unmatched junction bases: 12. Germline CDR1 reads SGHTA; CDR2 reads FQGNSA.

The chain uses TRBV9 and TRBJ2-1; 7 bases are a match to TRBD2. Looked up from germline, CDR1 is SGDLS and CDR2 is YYNGEE. The CDR3 extends over 13 amino acids. V lost 3 bases and J lost 7; bases outside the gene matches: 4. CDR3 coding DNA: TGTGCCAGCAGCGCCGGGGGGTTAAATGAGCAGTTCTTC. It is translated as CASSAGGLNEQFF.

J is TRBJ1-5 and V is TRBV7-8; the D gene is possibly TRBD1 (6 bases). Looked up from germline, CDR1 is SGHVS and CDR2 is FQNEAQ. The CDR3 spans 14 residues. Trimming cost V 5 bases and J 5 bases, with 13 bases left between them. CDR3 region: CASSAARGDQPQHF. The CDR3 region has the DNA TGTGCCAGCAGCGCCGCCAGGGGAGATCAGCCCCAGCATTTT.

The V call is TRBV10-1, the J call TRBJ1-1, with a weak D call TRBD1 (6 bases). CDR3 length equals 17 residues. The germline CDR1 and CDR2 sequences are WNHNN and SYGVQD (reference sequence). Trimming took 0 bases from V and 3 from J, leaving 17 bases between them. CDR3 amino acids: CASSESGRGSRDTEAFF. The CDR3, as DNA: TGCGCCAGCAGTGAGTCCGGTAGGGGGTCGAGGGACACTGAAGCTTTCTTT.

The chain links TRBV15 to TRBJ1-4; D not resolved. CDR3 length equals 15 residues. Trimming pared 8 bases from V and 0 bases from J, leaving 13 bases between. Germline CDR1 reads LNHNV; CDR2 reads YYDKDF (reference sequence). This CDR3 reads CATRRTVATNEKLFF. DNA for the CDR3: TGTGCCACCCGGAGGACGGTTGCAACTAATGAAAAACTGTTTTTT.

The rearrangement links TRBV5-4 to TRBJ2-1; a weak D match, TRBD2 (6 bases). Trimming shortened V by 2 bases and J by 4 bases, and 19 bases separated the two germline ends. Looked up from germline, CDR1 is SGHNT and CDR2 is YYREEE (reference sequence). This CDR3 region has 17 residues. The CDR3 loop reads CASSFRSGTSNYNEQFF. The CDR3 bases are TGTGCCAGCAGCTTCCGTTCTGGGACTTCTAATTACAATGAGCAGTTCTTC. The entire variable domain, with the rest obtained from reference TRBV5-4 and TRBJ2-1, is as follows: ETGVTQSPTHLIKTRGQQVTLRCSSQSGHNTVSWYQQALGQGPQFIFQYYREEENGRGNFPPRFSGLQFPNYSSELNVNALELDDSALYLCASSFRSGTSNYNEQFFGPGTRLTVL.

This CDR3 is CASSGTGGAGTEAFF. CDR3 coding DNA: TGTGCCAGCAGTGGGACAGGGGGCGCGGGCACTGAAGCTTTCTTT. The chain is built from TRBV2 and TRBJ1-1; 11 bases are shared with TRBD1. The CDR3 is 15 amino acids. CDR1 and CDR2 from the germline V gene are SNHLY and FYNNEI. J lost 4 bases, V lost 4 bases, and 5 bases had no gene match.

This rearrangement joins TRBV5-5 to TRBJ2-3, with 9 nucleotides matching TRBD2. Trimming at V came to 4 bases and at J to 0 bases, leaving 3 bases not matched to a gene. This CDR3 is built from 15 residues. Germline lookup yields CDR1 SGHKS and CDR2 YYEKEE (reference sequence). The CDR3 DNA reads TGTGCCAGCAGCGTACTAGCGGGTAGCACAGATACGCAGTATTTT. Translation: CASSVLAGSTDTQYF.